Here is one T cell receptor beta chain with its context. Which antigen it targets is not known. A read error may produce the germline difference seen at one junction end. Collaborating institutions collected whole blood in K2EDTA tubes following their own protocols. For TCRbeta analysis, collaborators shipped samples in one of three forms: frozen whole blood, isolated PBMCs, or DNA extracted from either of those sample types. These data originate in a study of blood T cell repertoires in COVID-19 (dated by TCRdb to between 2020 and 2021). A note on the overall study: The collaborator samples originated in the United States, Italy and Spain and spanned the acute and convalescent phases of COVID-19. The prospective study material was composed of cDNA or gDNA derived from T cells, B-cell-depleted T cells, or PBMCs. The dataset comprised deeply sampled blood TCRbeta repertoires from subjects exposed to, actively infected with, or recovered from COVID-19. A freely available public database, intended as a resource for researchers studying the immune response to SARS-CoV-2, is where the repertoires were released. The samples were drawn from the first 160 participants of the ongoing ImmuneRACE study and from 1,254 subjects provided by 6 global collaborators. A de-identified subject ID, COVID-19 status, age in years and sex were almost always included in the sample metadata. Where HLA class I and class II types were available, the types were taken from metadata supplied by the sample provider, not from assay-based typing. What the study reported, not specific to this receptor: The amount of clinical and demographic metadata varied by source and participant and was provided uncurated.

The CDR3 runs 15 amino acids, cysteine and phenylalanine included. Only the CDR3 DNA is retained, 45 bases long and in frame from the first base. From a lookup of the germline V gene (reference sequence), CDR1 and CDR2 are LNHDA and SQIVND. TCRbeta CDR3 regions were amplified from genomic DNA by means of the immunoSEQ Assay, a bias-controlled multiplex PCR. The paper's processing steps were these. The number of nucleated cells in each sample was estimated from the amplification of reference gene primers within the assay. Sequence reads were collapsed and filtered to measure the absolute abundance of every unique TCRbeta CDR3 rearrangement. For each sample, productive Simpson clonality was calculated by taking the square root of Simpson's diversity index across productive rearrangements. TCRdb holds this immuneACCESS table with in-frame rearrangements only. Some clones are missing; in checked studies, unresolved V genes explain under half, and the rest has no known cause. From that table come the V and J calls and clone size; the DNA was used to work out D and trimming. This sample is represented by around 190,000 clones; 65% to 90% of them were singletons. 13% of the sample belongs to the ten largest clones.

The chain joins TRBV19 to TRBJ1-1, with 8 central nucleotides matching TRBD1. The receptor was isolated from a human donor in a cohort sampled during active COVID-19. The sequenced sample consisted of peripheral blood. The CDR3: CASSVDRGWNTEAFF. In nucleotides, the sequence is TGTGCCAGTAGTGTAGACAGGGGTTGGAACACTGAAGCTTTCTTT.